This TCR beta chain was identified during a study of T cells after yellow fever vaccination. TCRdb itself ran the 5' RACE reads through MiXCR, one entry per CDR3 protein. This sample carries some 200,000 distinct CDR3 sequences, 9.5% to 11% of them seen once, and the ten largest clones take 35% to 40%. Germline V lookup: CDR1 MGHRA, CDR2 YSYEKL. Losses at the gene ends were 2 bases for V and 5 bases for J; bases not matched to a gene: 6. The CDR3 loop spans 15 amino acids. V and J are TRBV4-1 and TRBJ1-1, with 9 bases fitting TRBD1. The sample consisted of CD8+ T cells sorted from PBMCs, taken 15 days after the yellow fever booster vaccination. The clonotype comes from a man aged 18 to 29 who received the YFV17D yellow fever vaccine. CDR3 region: CASSQYRGQGTEAFF. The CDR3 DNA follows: TGCGCCAGCAGCCAATACAGGGGGCAGGGAACTGAAGCTTTCTTT.